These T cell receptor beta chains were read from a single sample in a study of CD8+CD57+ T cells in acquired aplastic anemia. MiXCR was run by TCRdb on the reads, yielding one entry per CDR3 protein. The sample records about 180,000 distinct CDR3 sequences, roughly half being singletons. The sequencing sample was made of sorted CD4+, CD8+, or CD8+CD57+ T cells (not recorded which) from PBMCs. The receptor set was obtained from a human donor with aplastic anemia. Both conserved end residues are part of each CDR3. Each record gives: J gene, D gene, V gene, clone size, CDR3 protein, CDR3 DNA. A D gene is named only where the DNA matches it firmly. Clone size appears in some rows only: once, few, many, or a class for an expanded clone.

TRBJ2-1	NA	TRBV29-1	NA	CSAERNEQFF	TGCAGCGCCGAGCGGAATGAGCAGTTCTTC
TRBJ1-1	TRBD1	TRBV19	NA	CASSLQGGNGNTEAFF	TGTGCCAGTAGCCTACAGGGGGGGAACGGGAACACTGAAGCTTTCTTT
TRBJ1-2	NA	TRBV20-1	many	CSARDRLMATVYGYTF	TGCAGTGCTAGAGATCGTCTGATGGCCACGGTCTATGGCTACACCTTC
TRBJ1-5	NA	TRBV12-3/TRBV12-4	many	CASAPGGPNLNQPQHF	TGTGCCAGCGCGCCTGGAGGCCCGAACCTCAATCAGCCCCAGCATTTT
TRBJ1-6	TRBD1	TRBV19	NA	CASTHGQGNSPLHF	TGTGCCAGTACCCACGGACAGGGCAATTCACCCCTCCACTTT
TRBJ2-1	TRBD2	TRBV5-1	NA	CASSALAGNHNEQFF	TGCGCCAGCAGCGCTCTAGCGGGAAACCACAATGAGCAGTTCTTC
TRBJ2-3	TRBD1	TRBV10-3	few	CATTEGQGSTDTQYF	TGTGCCACCACCGAGGGACAGGGGAGCACAGATACGCAGTATTTT
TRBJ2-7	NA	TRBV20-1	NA	CSARLTDNYEQYF	TGCAGTGCACGCCTGACAGATAACTACGAGCAGTACTTC
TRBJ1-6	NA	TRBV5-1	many	CASSLNGDLSSPLHF	TGCGCCAGCAGCTTGAATGGGGACCTCAGTTCACCCCTCCACTTT
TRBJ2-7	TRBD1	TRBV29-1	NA	CSVHSSQPGSGTGFYEQYF	TGCAGCGTTCATTCCAGCCAGCCAGGGTCCGGGACAGGGTTCTACGAGCAGTACTTC
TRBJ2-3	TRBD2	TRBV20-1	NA	CSARSLTSGEDTQYF	TGCAGTGCTAGATCCCTGACTAGCGGGGAAGATACGCAGTATTTT
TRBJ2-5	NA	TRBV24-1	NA	CATSESGRETQYF	TGTGCCACCAGTGAATCGGGCAGAGAGACCCAGTACTTC
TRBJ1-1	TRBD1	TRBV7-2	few	CASSWDRGGNTEAFF	TGTGCCAGCAGCTGGGACAGAGGAGGGAACACTGAAGCTTTCTTT
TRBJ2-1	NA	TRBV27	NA	CASSLNRASYNEQFF	TGTGCCAGCAGTTTAAACAGGGCCTCCTACAATGAGCAGTTCTTC
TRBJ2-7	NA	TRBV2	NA	CASSEAGSASSYEQYF	TGTGCCAGCAGTGAAGCGGGCAGCGCTAGCTCCTACGAGCAGTACTTC
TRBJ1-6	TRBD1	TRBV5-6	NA	CASSHRTGRLHF	TGTGCCAGCAGCCATCGGACAGGCAGACTCCACTTT
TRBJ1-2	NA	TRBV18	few	CASSPRPGAQGYGYTF	TGTGCCAGCTCACCAAGACCAGGGGCGCAAGGCTATGGCTACACCTTC
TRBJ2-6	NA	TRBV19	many	CASSFRSGANVLTF	TGTGCCAGTAGTTTCCGCTCTGGGGCCAACGTCCTGACTTTC
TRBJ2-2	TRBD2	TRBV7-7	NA	CASNTVGGGYPGVLFF	TGTGCCAGCAACACCGTGGGGGGAGGGTATCCCGGGGTGCTGTTTTTT
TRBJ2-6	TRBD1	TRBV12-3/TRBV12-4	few	CASILDRGRAGANVLTF	TGTGCCAGCATCTTGGACAGGGGGCGCGCCGGGGCCAACGTCCTGACTTTC
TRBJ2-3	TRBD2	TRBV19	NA	CASRLPGTRSDTQYF	TGTGCCAGTAGGCTACCCGGGACTAGGTCAGATACGCAGTATTTT